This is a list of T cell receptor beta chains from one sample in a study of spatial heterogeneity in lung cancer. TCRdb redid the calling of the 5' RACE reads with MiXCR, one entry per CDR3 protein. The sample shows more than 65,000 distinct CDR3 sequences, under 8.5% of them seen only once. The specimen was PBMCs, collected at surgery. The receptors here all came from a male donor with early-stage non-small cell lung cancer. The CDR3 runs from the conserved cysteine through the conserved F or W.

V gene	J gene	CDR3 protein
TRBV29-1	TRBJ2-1	CSVEVVGKGGHNEQFF
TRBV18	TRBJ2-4	CASSGQGRVKNIQYF
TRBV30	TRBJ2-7	CARSLGGGEQYF
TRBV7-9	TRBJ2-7	CASSSRTGGHEQYF
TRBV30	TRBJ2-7	CARQGQGGAEQYF
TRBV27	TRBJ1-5	CASRQFGQPQHF
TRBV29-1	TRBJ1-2	CSVVDRGYGYTF
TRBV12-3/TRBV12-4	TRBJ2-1	CASSFSSGLAASNEQFF
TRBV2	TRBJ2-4	CASASTGSKWIQYF
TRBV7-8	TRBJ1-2	CASSLEYRENYGYTF
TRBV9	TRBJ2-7	CASSVAGGMNEQYF
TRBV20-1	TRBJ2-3	CIPKAGPGEDTQYF
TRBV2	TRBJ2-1	CASSEGANEQFF
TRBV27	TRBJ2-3	CASSLPRPTDTQYF
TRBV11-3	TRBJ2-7	CASSSLAGPTYEQYF
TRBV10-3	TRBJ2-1	CAISDERGINNEQFF